The rows below give T cell receptor beta chains drawn from one sample of a study of blood T cell repertoires in COVID-19. Some clones are missing from TCRdb's copy, which holds only in-frame ones; the method was immunoSEQ multiplex PCR. Of around 320,000 clones in the sample, roughly 91% were seen once. The sequenced sample consisted of peripheral blood. Receptor source: a woman in her 30s with COVID-19, enrolled during active disease. CDR3s include the opening cysteine and the closing phenylalanine or tryptophan. The D gene is left open where the match is weak. Where a row states a size, it is once, few, many or the class of an expanded clone; other rows omit it.

v_call	j_call	clone_size	d_call	cdr3_aa	cdr3_nt
TRBV4-2	TRBJ1-2	-	TRBD1	CASSQEGQGAPYGYTF	TGTGCCAGCAGCCAAGAGGGGCAGGGGGCGCCCTATGGCTACACCTTC
TRBV5-5	TRBJ1-1	-	-	CASSLADTEAFF	TGTGCCAGCAGCTTGGCGGACACTGAAGCTTTCTTT
TRBV24-1	TRBJ2-5	-	-	CATSDPRGIQETQYF	TGTGCCACCAGTGATCCCAGGGGAATTCAAGAGACCCAGTACTTC
TRBV5-4	TRBJ1-3	-	-	CASSLDLFGTAGNTIYF	TGTGCCAGCAGCTTGGATTTGTTTGGGACTGCCGGAAACACCATATATTTT
TRBV5-4	TRBJ1-2	-	-	CASSPPAGGSYYGYTF	TGTGCCAGCAGCCCCCCCGCGGGCGGGTCCTACTATGGCTACACCTTC
TRBV5-6	TRBJ1-2	-	-	CASSSLGALGGEDGYTF	TGTGCCAGCAGCTCATTAGGGGCCCTAGGGGGAGAGGATGGCTACACCTTC
TRBV2	TRBJ2-3	once	TRBD2	CASSDGLAGAISTDTQYF	TGTGCCAGCAGTGACGGGCTAGCGGGGGCTATAAGCACAGATACGCAGTATTTT
TRBV3-1/TRBV3-2	TRBJ2-3	-	-	CASSQLNGGLQQYF	TGTGCCAGCAGCCAATTGAATGGGGGCCTTCAGCAGTATTTT
TRBV27	TRBJ2-1	-	-	CASSPSVPAVDEQFF	TGTGCCAGCAGCCCAAGCGTCCCGGCGGTCGATGAGCAGTTCTTC
TRBV21-1	TRBJ1-3	-	-	CASSKESTYSGNTIYF	TGTGCCAGCAGCAAAGAAAGCACCTACTCTGGAAACACCATATATTTT
TRBV20-1	TRBJ2-3	-	-	CSANQADTQYF	TGCAGTGCTAATCAAGCGGATACGCAGTATTTT
TRBV5-1	TRBJ2-3	-	-	CASSFHYPGTGRPNTQYF	TGCGCCAGCAGCTTCCATTATCCTGGGACGGGGAGGCCTAATACGCAGTATTTT
TRBV28	TRBJ1-1	-	-	CASFPHGENTEAFF	TGTGCCAGCTTCCCCCACGGGGAGAACACTGAAGCTTTCTTT
TRBV7-2	TRBJ2-7	-	-	CASSLRGNPYEQYF	TGTGCCAGCAGCTTACGAGGGAACCCCTACGAGCAGTACTTC
TRBV28	TRBJ1-5	-	-	CASSLLGGGNQPQHF	TGTGCCAGCAGTTTATTGGGGGGGGGCAATCAGCCCCAGCATTTT
TRBV19	TRBJ1-2	-	-	CASSTPPRGGYTF	TGTGCCAGTAGTACCCCCCCCAGGGGTGGCTACACCTTC
TRBV5-5	TRBJ2-7	-	TRBD2	CASSLGRGGRNSYEQYF	TGTGCCAGCAGCTTGGGACGCGGGGGGCGGAACTCCTACGAGCAGTACTTC
TRBV5-5	TRBJ1-6	-	-	CASSLLVRNSPLHF	TGTGCCAGCAGCTTGCTAGTGCGCAATTCACCCCTCCACTTT
TRBV24-1	TRBJ2-1	many	TRBD1	CATSGLGTGTNEQFF	TGTGCCACCAGCGGTCTTGGGACAGGGACCAATGAGCAGTTCTTC
TRBV6-5	TRBJ2-7	once	-	CASSDLTGTISEQYF	TGTGCCAGCAGCGACCTGACCGGGACAATCTCCGAGCAGTACTTC
TRBV28	TRBJ2-7	-	-	CASSHPGPGTYEQYF	TGTGCCAGCAGCCACCCCGGGCCGGGGACCTACGAGCAGTACTTC
TRBV19	TRBJ1-5	-	TRBD1	CASSHRTGWVDQPQHF	TGTGCCAGTAGTCATAGGACAGGGTGGGTTGATCAGCCCCAGCATTTT
TRBV9	TRBJ1-3	few	-	CASSVTWARDTIYF	TGTGCCAGCAGCGTAACTTGGGCGAGGGACACCATATATTTT
TRBV6-1	TRBJ2-3	once	TRBD2	CASSVLSGGYTDTQYF	TGTGCCAGCAGTGTCCTTAGCGGGGGGTACACAGATACGCAGTATTTT
TRBV7-8	TRBJ2-2	-	TRBD2	CASSYKRGMDTGELFF	TGTGCCAGCAGCTACAAGCGGGGGATGGACACCGGGGAGCTGTTTTTT
TRBV10-3	TRBJ1-2	-	-	CAISVSLAGVDTF	TGTGCCATCAGTGTATCGTTGGCAGGCGTGGACACCTTC
TRBV5-4	TRBJ2-7	-	-	CASSYGSPGEQYF	TGTGCCAGCAGCTACGGGTCGCCGGGAGAGCAGTACTTC
TRBV24-1	TRBJ2-5	-	TRBD1	CATSDTRTGRETQYF	TGTGCCACCAGTGATACTCGGACAGGGCGAGAGACCCAGTACTTC
TRBV5-4	TRBJ2-4	-	-	CASSRGDRADIQYF	TGTGCCAGCAGCCGCGGGGATCGTGCGGACATTCAGTACTTC
TRBV3-1/TRBV3-2	TRBJ2-4	-	TRBD1	CASSPGQGRRIQYF	TGTGCCAGCAGCCCCGGACAGGGGCGTCGGATTCAGTACTTC
TRBV7-8	TRBJ2-3	once	TRBD2	CASSLYGTSGGGTDTQYF	TGTGCCAGCAGCTTATATGGGACTAGCGGGGGGGGCACAGATACGCAGTATTTT
TRBV5-6	TRBJ1-6	-	-	CASSSRLWTENSPLHF	TGTGCCAGCAGCTCCCGACTATGGACAGAAAATTCACCCCTCCACTTT
TRBV13	TRBJ2-1	-	-	CASSPQDQQFF	TGTGCCAGCAGCCCTCAGGATCAGCAGTTCTTC
TRBV19	TRBJ2-5	-	TRBD1	CASRRTGVSQETQYF	TGTGCCAGTCGCCGGACAGGGGTTTCCCAAGAGACCCAGTACTTC
TRBV6-5	TRBJ2-3	-	-	CASRATPGTQYF	TGTGCCAGCAGAGCGACGCCCGGTACGCAGTATTTT
TRBV7-9	TRBJ1-1	-	TRBD1	CASRSGDRASTMNTEAFF	TGTGCCAGCAGGTCGGGCGACAGGGCGTCAACTATGAACACTGAAGCTTTCTTT
TRBV4-1	TRBJ1-3	-	-	CASREGNTIYF	TGCGCCAGCAGAGAGGGAAACACCATATATTTT
TRBV15	TRBJ1-5	once	TRBD1	CATSRVGTGVQPQHF	TGTGCCACCAGCAGAGTAGGGACAGGGGTTCAGCCCCAGCATTTT
TRBV14	TRBJ2-5	-	TRBD2	CASSPYLLAGGPETQYF	TGTGCCAGCAGCCCATACTTACTAGCGGGGGGGCCGGAGACCCAGTACTTC
TRBV2	TRBJ1-5	-	-	CASRGDFYRQPQHF	TGTGCCAGCAGAGGGGACTTTTATAGGCAGCCCCAGCATTTT
TRBV6-5	TRBJ1-2	-	TRBD1	CASSLQGDYGYTF	TGTGCCAGCAGTTTACAGGGGGACTATGGCTACACCTTC
TRBV10-2	TRBJ2-1	-	TRBD2	CASSDLAGGPNEQFF	TGCGCCAGCAGTGATCTAGCGGGGGGGCCCAATGAGCAGTTCTTC
TRBV7-2	TRBJ1-1	-	TRBD1	CASSSQGARTEAFF	TGTGCCAGCAGCTCACAGGGGGCGAGAACTGAAGCTTTCTTT
TRBV21-1	TRBJ1-4	-	-	CASSLWGRATNEKLFF	TGTGCCAGCAGCCTTTGGGGGCGGGCAACTAATGAAAAACTGTTTTTT
TRBV6-1	TRBJ1-3	-	-	CASSEARPGNTIYF	TGTGCCAGCAGTGAAGCCAGGCCCGGAAACACCATATATTTT
TRBV6-5	TRBJ2-7	-	TRBD2	CASSYEPGGLYEQYF	TGTGCCAGCAGTTACGAACCGGGAGGCCTCTACGAGCAGTACTTC
TRBV5-1	TRBJ1-2	-	TRBD1	CASSPFGGTGQGYGYTF	TGCGCCAGCAGCCCCTTCGGAGGGACGGGACAGGGATACGGCTACACCTTC
TRBV3-1/TRBV3-2	TRBJ2-7	-	-	CASSPQIPSYEQYF	TGTGCCAGCAGCCCCCAGATTCCCTCCTACGAGCAGTACTTC
TRBV6-5	TRBJ2-5	-	TRBD2	CASEYLLAETQYF	TGTGCCAGCGAGTATCTACTAGCGGAGACCCAGTACTTC
TRBV5-5	TRBJ1-2	-	TRBD1	CASSSREGAHF	TGTGCCAGCAGCTCTCGTGAGGGGGCGCACTTC
TRBV5-1	TRBJ2-5	few	-	CASSLTGENQETQYF	TGCGCCAGCAGCTTAACGGGGGAGAACCAAGAGACCCAGTACTTC
TRBV6-5	TRBJ2-3	-	-	CASKPSGGRDTQYF	TGTGCCAGCAAACCCTCCGGGGGTAGGGATACGCAGTATTTT
TRBV5-6	TRBJ1-5	-	-	CASSPGPGTNQPQHF	TGTGCCAGCAGCCCTGGCCCGGGAACGAATCAGCCCCAGCATTTT
TRBV4-2	TRBJ2-1	-	-	CASSQGVPPSEQFF	TGTGCCAGCAGCCAAGGTGTTCCTCCCAGTGAGCAGTTCTTC
TRBV7-8	TRBJ2-1	-	TRBD1	CASSRWTGYNEQFF	TGTGCCAGCAGCCGATGGACAGGCTACAATGAGCAGTTCTTC
TRBV6-6	TRBJ1-6	-	TRBD1	CASTRQGAYNSPLHF	TGTGCCAGCACTAGACAGGGGGCCTATAATTCACCCCTCCACTTT
TRBV19	TRBJ1-5	-	TRBD1	CASRQDRGAGGSNQPQHF	TGTGCCAGTAGGCAAGACAGGGGCGCAGGTGGAAGCAATCAGCCCCAGCATTTT